These T cell receptor beta chains were read from a single sample in a study of shared clonotypes between healthy human individuals. TCRdb's copy holds only in-frame clones and misses some; the assay was immunoSEQ multiplex PCR. The sample yields approximately 640,000 clones, about three quarters seen once. The sample comprised memory CD4+ T cells sorted from blood. These receptors were collected from a woman in her twenties or thirties in good health. CDR3s include the opening cysteine and the closing phenylalanine or tryptophan. The D gene is left open where the match is weak. Clone size is given for some rows only: seen once, a few or many times, or a class if the clone is expanded.

size: NA
D: NA
J: TRBJ2-5
V: TRBV5-1
CDR3: CASSLGSPPRETQYF
DNA: TGCGCCAGCAGCTTGGGGTCTCCGCCACGGGAGACCCAGTACTTC

size: NA
D: NA
J: TRBJ1-2
V: TRBV19
CDR3: CASSLSAGKTYGYTF
DNA: TGTGCCAGTAGTCTATCGGCAGGTAAAACCTATGGCTACACCTTC

size: NA
D: TRBD2
J: TRBJ2-7
V: TRBV27
CDR3: CASMETSGTYEQYF
DNA: TGTGCCAGCATGGAGACTAGCGGAACCTACGAGCAGTACTTC

size: NA
D: NA
J: TRBJ2-2
V: TRBV9
CDR3: CASSVVSLSVNTGELFF
DNA: TGTGCCAGCAGCGTAGTGAGTTTGTCAGTTAACACCGGGGAGCTGTTTTTT

size: NA
D: NA
J: TRBJ1-5
V: TRBV27
CDR3: CASRIPFGGNQPQHF
DNA: TGTGCCAGCAGGATCCCGTTTGGAGGCAATCAGCCCCAGCATTTT

size: NA
D: NA
J: TRBJ1-5
V: TRBV6-5
CDR3: CASSYQQRGQPQHF
DNA: TGTGCCAGCAGTTACCAACAGCGGGGTCAGCCCCAGCATTTT

size: NA
D: NA
J: TRBJ1-4
V: TRBV7-2
CDR3: CAISGATNEKLFF
DNA: TGTGCCATTTCCGGCGCAACTAATGAAAAACTGTTTTTT

size: NA
D: TRBD1
J: TRBJ1-2
V: TRBV7-2
CDR3: CASSGQGVDGYTF
DNA: TGTGCCAGCAGCGGCCAGGGGGTGGATGGCTACACCTTC

size: NA
D: TRBD1
J: TRBJ1-2
V: TRBV23-1
CDR3: CASSQFPGWQGAHGYTF
DNA: TGCGCCAGCAGTCAATTCCCGGGATGGCAGGGGGCACATGGCTACACCTTC

size: NA
D: NA
J: TRBJ1-1
V: TRBV11-2
CDR3: CASSLDSPLNTEAFF
DNA: TGTGCCAGCAGCTTAGATAGTCCCCTGAACACTGAAGCTTTCTTT

size: NA
D: NA
J: TRBJ2-7
V: TRBV6-1
CDR3: CASRGDGGTTYEQYF
DNA: TGTGCCAGCAGAGGGGACGGAGGTACGACCTACGAGCAGTACTTC

size: NA
D: NA
J: TRBJ2-5
V: TRBV30
CDR3: CAWSISHLETQYF
DNA: TGTGCCTGGAGTATTTCCCATTTGGAGACCCAGTACTTC

size: NA
D: NA
J: TRBJ2-7
V: TRBV15
CDR3: CATSRDKKYEQYF
DNA: TGTGCCACCAGCAGGGACAAAAAATACGAGCAGTACTTC

size: NA
D: NA
J: TRBJ1-5
V: TRBV4-2
CDR3: CASSQGGDYSNQPQHF
DNA: TGTGCCAGCAGCCAAGGAGGGGATTATAGCAATCAGCCCCAGCATTTT

size: NA
D: TRBD2
J: TRBJ2-2
V: TRBV11-2
CDR3: CASSPRTSGGNTGELFF
DNA: TGTGCCAGCAGCCCCCGGACTAGCGGGGGGAACACCGGGGAGCTGTTTTTT

size: NA
D: NA
J: TRBJ2-1
V: TRBV5-1
CDR3: CASSLAWGSLGGQFF
DNA: TGCGCCAGCAGCTTGGCCTGGGGCTCCTTGGGAGGGCAGTTCTTC

size: NA
D: TRBD1
J: TRBJ1-1
V: TRBV25-1
CDR3: CASSEPSTGFSEAFF
DNA: TGTGCCAGCAGTGAACCCTCGACAGGGTTCAGTGAAGCTTTCTTT

size: NA
D: NA
J: TRBJ2-1
V: TRBV7-6
CDR3: CASTPIAYNEQFF
DNA: TGTGCCAGCACCCCGATAGCCTACAATGAGCAGTTCTTC

size: NA
D: NA
J: TRBJ2-1
V: TRBV6-6
CDR3: CASRGDRNEQFF
DNA: TGTGCCAGCAGGGGCGACCGCAATGAGCAGTTCTTC

size: NA
D: TRBD1
J: TRBJ2-6
V: TRBV19
CDR3: CASSISTGVASGANVLTF
DNA: TGTGCCAGTAGTATTAGTACAGGGGTGGCCTCTGGGGCCAACGTCCTGACTTTC

size: NA
D: NA
J: TRBJ1-2
V: TRBV19
CDR3: CASRHKRDSYGYTF
DNA: TGTGCCAGTAGACATAAGAGGGATTCCTATGGCTACACCTTC

size: NA
D: NA
J: TRBJ2-2
V: TRBV5-1
CDR3: CASSLTSQLTNTGELFF
DNA: TGCGCCAGCAGCTTGACCTCACAGTTGACGAACACCGGGGAGCTGTTTTTT

size: NA
D: NA
J: TRBJ1-5
V: TRBV19
CDR3: CASSMEGLSNQPQHF
DNA: TGTGCCAGTAGTATGGAGGGGCTCAGCAATCAGCCCCAGCATTTT

size: NA
D: TRBD1
J: TRBJ1-2
V: TRBV11-2
CDR3: CASSLREGAYTF
DNA: TGTGCCAGCAGCTTAAGGGAGGGGGCTTATACCTTC

size: NA
D: NA
J: TRBJ2-5
V: TRBV7-7
CDR3: CASSSEGRETQYF
DNA: TGTGCCAGCAGCTCCGAAGGGAGAGAGACCCAGTACTTC

size: NA
D: NA
J: TRBJ1-3
V: TRBV5-1
CDR3: CASSPGAVLGNTIYF
DNA: TGCGCCAGCAGCCCCGGGGCAGTTCTTGGAAACACCATATATTTT

size: once
D: NA
J: TRBJ2-6
V: TRBV5-1
CDR3: CASSLVGVSGANVLTF
DNA: TGCGCCAGCAGCTTGGTAGGGGTCTCTGGGGCCAACGTCCTGACTTTC

size: NA
D: NA
J: TRBJ1-4
V: TRBV28
CDR3: CASSLALREKLFF
DNA: TGTGCCAGCAGTTTGGCATTACGAGAAAAACTGTTTTTT

size: NA
D: TRBD1
J: TRBJ2-7
V: TRBV30
CDR3: CAWNGSLPGQNYEQYF
DNA: TGTGCCTGGAATGGCTCGCTGCCGGGACAGAATTACGAGCAGTACTTC

size: NA
D: NA
J: TRBJ2-3
V: TRBV14
CDR3: CASSLLADTQYF
DNA: TGTGCCAGCAGCCTACTAGCAGATACGCAGTATTTT

size: NA
D: NA
J: TRBJ1-1
V: TRBV6-5
CDR3: CASSYGRNTEAFF
DNA: TGTGCCAGCAGTTACGGACGGAACACTGAAGCTTTCTTT